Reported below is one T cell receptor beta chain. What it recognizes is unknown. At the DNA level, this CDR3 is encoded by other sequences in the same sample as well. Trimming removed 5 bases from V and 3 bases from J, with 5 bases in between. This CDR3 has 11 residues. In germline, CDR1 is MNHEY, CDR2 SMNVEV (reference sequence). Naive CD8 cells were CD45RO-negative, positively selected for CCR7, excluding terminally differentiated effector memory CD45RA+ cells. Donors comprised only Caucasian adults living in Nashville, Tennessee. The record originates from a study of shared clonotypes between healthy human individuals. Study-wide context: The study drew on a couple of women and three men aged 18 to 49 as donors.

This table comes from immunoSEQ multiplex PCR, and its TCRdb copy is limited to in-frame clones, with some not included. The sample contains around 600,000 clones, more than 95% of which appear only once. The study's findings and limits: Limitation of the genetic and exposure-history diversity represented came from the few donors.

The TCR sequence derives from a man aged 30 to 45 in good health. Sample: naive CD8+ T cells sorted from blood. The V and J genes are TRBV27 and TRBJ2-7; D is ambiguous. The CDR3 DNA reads TGTGCCAGCAGTAAGGGCTACGAGCAGTACTTC. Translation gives CASSKGYEQYF.